One TCR beta chain is described in this entry. The antigen is undetermined. The primer mix had 60 Vbeta and 13 Jbeta primers. The repertoire was sequenced with immunoSEQ multiplex PCR; TCRdb's copy has only in-frame clones and lacks some. The sample has 75,000 to 90,000 clones, nearly 80% seen once. This sample stems from a study of cytomegalovirus exposure and HLA in healthy donors. Study-wide findings and caveats: The authors listed 150 or so TCR beta chains as cytomegalovirus-associated.

Deletions cut 0 bases from V and 4 bases from J, with 16 bases between. The V gene's germline CDR1 is MNHNY and CDR2 SVGAGI (reference sequence). The CDR3 extends over 16 amino acids. The receptor was derived from a woman aged 40 to 55 in good health and CMV-seropositive. V is TRBV6-6 and J is TRBJ2-7; a weak D match, TRBD1 (7 bases). Sequenced input: PBMCs. CDR3: CASSYSGQGGKYEQYF. The CDR3 DNA reads TGTGCCAGCAGTTACTCCGGTCAGGGGGGAAAATACGAGCAGTACTTC.